The 23 T cell receptor beta chains in this list originate from one sample, sequenced in a study of identical twins. In TCRdb, the 5' RACE reads were re-called with MiXCR into one record per CDR3 protein. In the table there are roughly 230,000 distinct CDR3 sequences, about 8.9% of which are singletons. The same data also contributed to another study, on yellow fever vaccine responses in identical twins.

Specimen: CD8+ T cells sorted from blood. These receptors were obtained from a woman aged 18-29 years in good health.

In this sample, this clonotype turned up a few times. The chain joins TRBV20-1 to TRBJ2-3, with TRBD2 matching over 11 bases. Looked up from germline, CDR1 is DFQATT and CDR2 is SNEGSKA (reference sequence). The trim removed 5 bases at V and 5 bases at J, leaving 9 bases unmatched. The CDR3 is 15 amino acids. The CDR3 sequence: CSAPRVLAGVDTQYF. The CDR3 DNA sequence: TGCAGTGCTCCCCGGGTACTAGCGGGGGTAGATACGCAGTATTTT.

This clonotype was detected a few times. The V gene is TRBV4-3, the J gene TRBJ2-5; 10 positions match TRBD2. This CDR3 is 16 amino acids long. Trimming cost V 4 bases and J 9 bases; bases outside gene matches: 14. The germline V gene has CDR1 LGHNA and CDR2 YSLEER. CDR3: CASSLSSGSSREAQYF. CDR3 coding DNA: TGCGCCAGCAGCCTGTCTAGCGGGAGCAGTAGGGAGGCCCAGTACTTC.

This clonotype was observed a few times. This chain links TRBV27 with TRBJ2-1; D may be TRBD2 (5 bases). V lost 5 bases to trimming and J lost 1 base, with 6 bases between them. The CDR3 runs 13 residues. Per the germline V gene, CDR1 is MNHEY and CDR2 is SMNVEV (reference sequence). The CDR3 region is CASSTGSYNEQFF. In DNA, the CDR3 is TGTGCCAGCAGTACGGGGTCCTACAATGAGCAGTTCTTC.

The CDR3 region is CASSGLAAVEQYF. CDR3 nucleotides: TGCGCCAGCTCCGGACTCGCAGCGGTCGAGCAGTACTTC. V is TRBV5-1 and J is TRBJ2-7; perhaps TRBD2 as D (5 bases). Deletions cut 7 bases from V and 6 bases from J, with 17 bases between. The germline V gene encodes CDR1 SGHRS and CDR2 YFSETQ. The CDR3 runs to 13 residues.

There are many counts of this clonotype. This chain links TRBV20-1 with TRBJ2-7; no clear D. V lost 5 bases to trimming and J lost 2 bases, with 13 bases between them. Germline assignment: CDR1 DFQATT and CDR2 SNEGSKA (reference sequence). The CDR3 totals 13 residues. The CDR3 coding sequence is TGCAGTGCTCCAGACACGTATGCCTACGAGCAGTACTTC. It specifies CSAPDTYAYEQYF.

V usage is TRBV28 and J usage is TRBJ2-5, with 9 bases matching TRBD1. There are 14 residues in the CDR3. CDR1 and CDR2 from the germline V gene are MDHEN and SYDVKM. V was clipped by 6 bases and J by 5 bases; unmatched bases: 7. CDR3 sequence reads: CASSRTGDVETQYF. CDR3 bases: TGTGCCAGCAGCCGGACAGGGGATGTGGAGACCCAGTACTTC. The full variable domain, in which reference TRBV28 and TRBJ2-5 provide the parts outside the CDR3, is DVKVTQSSRYLVKRTGEKVFLECVQDMDHENMFWYRQDPGLGLRLIYFSYDVKMKEKGDIPEGYSVSREKKERFSLILESASTNQTSMYLCASSRTGDVETQYFGPGTRLLVL.

This clonotype was found many times. This sequence joins TRBV7-2 and TRBJ2-5, with TRBD2 identical over 10 bases. The CDR3 has 14 amino acids. Germline CDR1 and CDR2: SGHTA and FQGNSA. The J segment lost 3 bases and the V segment lost 4 bases, leaving 2 bases of the junction unmatched. The CDR3 DNA is TGTGCCAGCAGCTGGACTAGCGGAGAAGAGACCCAGTACTTC. The encoded protein is CASSWTSGEETQYF.

V and J are TRBV20-1 and TRBJ2-5; perhaps TRBD1 as D (6 bases). The CDR3 has 12 residues. Germline CDR1 DFQATT, CDR2 SNEGSKA (reference sequence). V was pared by 7 bases and J by 5 bases, with 14 bases between. The CDR3 is CSVGPRGETQYF. The CDR3 region has the DNA TGCAGTGTAGGGCCAAGGGGGGAGACCCAGTACTTC.

This clonotype was counted only a few times. The rearrangement joins TRBV27 to TRBJ1-2; 11 nucleotides align to TRBD1. Per the germline V gene, CDR1 is MNHEY and CDR2 is SMNVEV (reference sequence). The CDR3 contains 11 residues. The V and J ends lost 8 bases and 7 bases, in that order; junction bases with no gene match: 0. The CDR3 DNA reads TGTGCCAGCGGGACAGGGGGTGGCTACACCTTC. This codes for CASGTGGGYTF.

This clonotype was counted many times. The chain couples TRBV29-1 to TRBJ2-3; D is unresolved. V shed 2 bases and J shed 5 bases, with 14 bases lying between them. CDR1 SQVTM and CDR2 ANQGSEA come from the germline V gene. The CDR3 runs to 14 residues. The CDR3: CSVEFGNDQDTQYF. CDR3 bases: TGCAGCGTTGAATTCGGCAACGACCAAGATACGCAGTATTTT.

This clonotype has a count of ten or more. The chain employs TRBV19 and TRBJ2-5; 7 bases are a match to TRBD1. Per the germline V gene, CDR1 is LNHDA and CDR2 is SQIVND (reference sequence). The ends lost 4 bases at V and 2 bases at J; junction bases unmatched: 10. The CDR3 runs to 16 residues. Here the CDR3 reads CASSTTPLTGQETQYF. Written as DNA, the CDR3 is TGTGCCAGTAGTACCACCCCTTTGACAGGGCAAGAGACCCAGTACTTC.

This clonotype was detected many times. This sequence joins TRBV7-9 and TRBJ2-7, with D maybe TRBD2 (6 bases). CDR3 length: 13 residues. The V gene lost 5 bases and the J gene lost 3 bases, with 11 bases spanning the gap. CDR1 SEHNR and CDR2 FQNEAQ come from the germline V gene (reference sequence). The CDR3 sequence is CASSPRGYYEQYF. The DNA for the CDR3 is TGTGCCAGCAGCCCCCGGGGGTACTACGAGCAGTACTTC.

The chain links TRBV4-1 to TRBJ2-1, with 7 positions matching TRBD2. The V and J ends lost 0 bases and 2 bases, in that order; junction bases with no gene match: 7. The germline V gene encodes CDR1 MGHRA and CDR2 YSYEKL. This CDR3 region has 17 residues. The CDR3 loop is CASSQDEASGTYNEQFF. In DNA, the CDR3 is TGCGCCAGCAGCCAAGATGAAGCTAGCGGAACCTACAATGAGCAGTTCTTC.

The rearrangement links TRBV7-9 to TRBJ2-7; D call uncertain. Trimming removed 4 bases from V and 0 bases from J, with 7 bases in between. Germline V CDR1 and CDR2: SEHNR, FQNEAQ (reference sequence). This CDR3 has 13 residues. The CDR3 DNA is TGTGCCAGCAGCTCCGCCACCTCCTACGAGCAGTACTTC. The encoded protein is CASSSATSYEQYF. The entire variable domain, with the rest obtained from reference TRBV7-9 and TRBJ2-7, is as follows: DTGVSQNPRHKITKRGQNVTFRCDPISEHNRLYWYRQTLGQGPEFLTYFQNEAQLEKSRLLSDRFSAERPKGSFSTLEIQRTEQGDSAMYLCASSSATSYEQYFGPGTRLTVT.

This clonotype was found a few times. The chain couples TRBV20-1 to TRBJ2-5; D might be TRBD2 (6 bases). Between the trimmed V and J ends, which lost 0 bases and 4 bases, there was a span of 6 bases. The CDR3 loop spans 12 amino acids. From germline, CDR1 is DFQATT and CDR2 SNEGSKA (reference sequence). CDR3 loop: CSAREGGETQYF. The CDR3 nucleotides read TGCAGTGCTAGAGAGGGGGGAGAGACCCAGTACTTC.

V is TRBV15 and J is TRBJ2-1; 7 nucleotides match TRBD2. After removal of 8 bases from V and 7 bases from J, the junction contained 11 bases not matched to a gene. The germline V gene has CDR1 LNHNV and CDR2 YYDKDF (reference sequence). This CDR3 has 14 residues. The CDR3 region is CATAPGLTGNEQFF. The CDR3, as DNA: TGTGCCACCGCTCCGGGACTAACTGGTAATGAGCAGTTCTTC. The whole variable domain, filled in from reference TRBV15 and TRBJ2-1, reads DAMVIQNPRYQVTQFGKPVTLSCSQTLNHNVMYWYQQKSSQAPKLLFHYYDKDFNNEADTPDNFQSRRPNTSFCFLDIRSPGLGDTAMYLCATAPGLTGNEQFFGPGTRLTVL.

This clonotype was seen many times. The V and J genes are TRBV6-2 or TRBV6-3 and TRBJ2-2, with 7 bases identical to TRBD2. The CDR3 has 14 amino acids. V was pared by 7 bases and J by 3 bases, with 5 bases of the junction left unmatched. CDR1 and CDR2 (germline): MNHEY, SVGEGT. CDR3 amino acids: CASNEGRDTGELFF. Written as DNA, the CDR3 is TGTGCCAGCAACGAAGGGAGGGACACCGGGGAGCTGTTTTTT.

This chain links TRBV4-1 with TRBJ1-1; D is unclear. This CDR3 has 17 amino acids. CDR1 is MGHRA and CDR2 is YSYEKL in the germline V gene. The ends were cut back, 4 bases at V and 4 bases at J, with 22 bases in the middle. CDR3 in amino acids: CASSRRLGEHTVTEAFF. CDR3 sequence (DNA): TGCGCCAGCAGCCGCAGGCTCGGGGAACATACGGTCACTGAAGCTTTCTTT.

Ten or more counts support this clonotype. The V gene is TRBV5-1, the J gene TRBJ2-1; 7 positions agree with TRBD2. Germline CDR1 is SGHRS and CDR2 is YFSETQ. V was clipped by 4 bases and J by 6 bases; unmatched bases: 13. This CDR3 spans 16 amino acids. The CDR3 here is CASSPPSLADFNEQFF. CDR3 nucleotide sequence: TGCGCCAGCAGCCCCCCCTCCCTAGCGGACTTCAATGAGCAGTTCTTC.

The gene calls are TRBV11-3 and TRBJ2-1; 12 nucleotides align to TRBD2. This CDR3 contains 18 residues. Trimming at V came to 1 base and at J to 2 bases, leaving 6 bases not matched to a gene. CDR1 and CDR2 (germline): SGHNT, YENEEA. In DNA, the CDR3 is TGTGCCAGCAGCTTAGCTTTTTCTAGCGGGGGGGCCTACAATGAGCAGTTCTTC. It translates to CASSLAFSSGGAYNEQFF.

This chain uses TRBV3-1 with TRBJ1-3; the D is unclear. Between the trimmed V and J ends, which lost 0 bases and 3 bases, there was a span of 6 bases. This CDR3 region has 14 residues. The V gene's germline CDR1 is LGHDT and CDR2 YNNKEL (reference sequence). CDR3 region: CASSQDFLGNTIYF. In nucleotides, the CDR3 is TGTGCCAGCAGCCAAGATTTCCTTGGAAACACCATATATTTT. The full variable domain, completed using reference TRBV3-1 and TRBJ1-3, is DTAVSQTPKYLVTQMGNDKSIKCEQNLGHDTMYWYKQDSKKFLKIMFSYNNKELIINETVPNRFSPKSPDKAHLNLHINSLELGDSAVYFCASSQDFLGNTIYFGEGSWLTVV.

This clonotype was counted ten times or more. The rearrangement joins TRBV12-3 or TRBV12-4 to TRBJ2-7; TRBD1 aligns across 10 bases. V shed 6 bases, J shed 2 bases, and the junction held 7 bases outside the gene matches. The CDR3 has 15 amino acids. The CDR3 nucleotides are TGTGCCAGCAGCAATTCCGGGACAGGGGCCTACGAGCAGTACTTC. Translating gives CASSNSGTGAYEQYF.

This clonotype has a count of ten or more. V gene TRBV6-4 combines with J gene TRBJ2-3; D not resolved. The germline V gene encodes CDR1 MRHNA and CDR2 SNTAGT. This CDR3 region has 13 residues. The ends were cut back, 0 bases at V and 7 bases at J, with 8 bases in the middle. CDR3: CASSDSSENTQYF. The CDR3 DNA sequence: TGTGCCAGCAGTGACTCGAGTGAGAATACGCAGTATTTT.